A selection of T cell receptor beta chains follows, all from one sample in a study of T cells in tuberculosis. Produced via immunoSEQ multiplex PCR; TCRdb's table is partial and in-frame only. Here the sample spans more than 30,000 clones, roughly 95% being singletons. Sequenced input: PBMCs. The source is a donor aged 10 to 29 with latent tuberculosis or without tuberculosis infection. The CDR3 runs from the conserved cysteine through the conserved F or W. Fields, in order: J gene, V gene, D gene, clone size, CDR3 protein, CDR3 DNA. A D gene is named only where the DNA matches it firmly. Size is stated for part of the rows, as once, few or many counts, or as a class when the clone is expanded.

TRBJ2-7 TRBV25-1 - - CASSDSAGGYEQYF TGTGCCAGCAGTGACTCTGCAGGGGGGTACGAGCAGTACTTC
TRBJ1-2 TRBV4-2 - - CASSQAGFYGYTF TGTGCCAGCAGCCAGGCCGGGTTCTATGGCTACACCTTC
TRBJ2-7 TRBV5-6 - - CASSLAWQGLAYEQYF TGTGCCAGCAGCTTGGCTTGGCAGGGGCTGGCCTACGAGCAGTACTTC
TRBJ2-1 TRBV18 TRBD2 - CASSPTGLAEQFF TGTGCCAGCTCACCAACAGGACTAGCGGAGCAGTTCTTC
TRBJ2-1 TRBV27 - - CASSLRTASYNEQFF TGTGCCAGCAGTCTACGGACAGCCTCCTACAATGAGCAGTTCTTC
TRBJ1-1 TRBV9 - once CASFYRLHLTAGGDTEAFF TGTGCCAGCTTTTATCGTCTCCACCTGACGGCGGGTGGCGACACTGAAGCTTTCTTT
TRBJ2-5 TRBV7-2 - - CASSLVGSFQETQYF TGTGCCAGCAGCTTAGTGGGCAGCTTTCAAGAGACCCAGTACTTC
TRBJ1-2 TRBV10-3 - - CAISESRPTYGYTF TGTGCCATCAGTGAATCTAGGCCCACCTATGGCTACACCTTC
TRBJ2-1 TRBV4-2 TRBD2 - CASSHATRTSGSNEQFF TGTGCCAGCAGCCACGCTACCCGGACTAGCGGGAGCAATGAGCAGTTCTTC
TRBJ2-5 TRBV4-3 - once CASSQDPAGSQETQYF TGCGCCAGCAGCCAAGATCCGGCAGGGTCCCAAGAGACCCAGTACTTC
TRBJ1-1 TRBV7-9 TRBD1 - CASSFPGGGTEAFF TGTGCCAGCAGCTTCCCAGGGGGCGGGACTGAAGCTTTCTTT
TRBJ1-1 TRBV11-1 TRBD1 - CASSLDRGKGEAFF TGTGCCAGCAGCTTAGACAGGGGAAAGGGTGAAGCTTTCTTT
TRBJ2-7 TRBV6-5 - once CASSYSSQLGVGEQYF TGTGCCAGCAGTTACTCGTCCCAGCTGGGCGTAGGAGAGCAGTACTTC
TRBJ2-2 TRBV6-4 TRBD2 - CASSVSGGDTGELFF TGTGCCAGCAGTGTGTCGGGAGGGGACACCGGGGAGCTGTTTTTT
TRBJ1-1 TRBV28 - - CASSLVDTINTEAFF TGTGCCAGCAGTCTTGTGGACACCATTAACACTGAAGCTTTCTTT
TRBJ1-4 TRBV5-6 - - CASSLGEAEKLFF TGTGCCAGCAGCTTGGGTGAAGCGGAAAAACTGTTTTTT
TRBJ2-5 TRBV2 TRBD1 - CASNRQGQETQYF TGTGCCAGCAACAGACAGGGGCAAGAGACCCAGTACTTC
TRBJ2-7 TRBV5-6 - - CASSLGGNYEQYF TGTGCCAGCAGCTTGGGGGGCAACTACGAGCAGTACTTC
TRBJ2-7 TRBV5-5 - - CASSQLLGPHEQYF TGCGCCAGCAGCCAGTTACTGGGCCCCCACGAGCAGTACTTC
TRBJ2-7 TRBV5-1 - once CASSPLGRDSSQKQYF TGCGCCAGCAGCCCACTGGGCCGGGACTCGTCACAAAAGCAGTACTTC
TRBJ1-3 TRBV11-2 - once CASSLDTGITGNTIYF TGTGCCAGCAGCTTAGACACAGGGATTACTGGAAACACCATATATTTT
TRBJ2-1 TRBV4-1 - - CASSQDTSSKADEQFF TGCGCCAGCAGCCAAGACACGAGTAGCAAGGCGGATGAGCAGTTCTTC
TRBJ1-5 TRBV30 - - CAWSLGRSQHF TGTGCCTGGAGTCTGGGGCGATCCCAGCATTTT
TRBJ2-6 TRBV7-2 - - CASSSFSGANVLTF TGTGCCAGCAGCTCGTTCTCTGGGGCCAACGTCCTGACTTTC
TRBJ2-7 TRBV10-3 - - CAISDRAYEQYF TGTGCCATCAGTGACAGGGCTTACGAGCAGTACTTC
TRBJ2-7 TRBV27 - - CASSLSYPYEQYF TGTGCCAGCAGTTTATCCTATCCCTACGAGCAGTACTTC
TRBJ2-3 TRBV4-3 TRBD2 - CASSHLGLAGRTDTQYF TGCGCCAGCAGCCACCTGGGACTAGCGGGACGCACAGATACGCAGTATTTT
TRBJ1-2 TRBV19 TRBD1 - CASSAGTGGAYGYTF TGTGCCAGTAGTGCCGGGACAGGGGGCGCCTATGGCTACACCTTC
TRBJ2-7 TRBV10-3 TRBD1 - CAIRFDRAYEQYF TGTGCCATCAGGTTCGACAGGGCCTACGAGCAGTACTTC
TRBJ2-7 TRBV5-4 TRBD2 - CASSAGERDFNEQYF TGTGCCAGCAGCGCTGGCGAGCGGGATTTTAACGAGCAGTACTTC
TRBJ2-1 TRBV2 - - CASSERQLPYNEQFF TGTGCCAGCAGTGAACGACAGCTTCCCTACAATGAGCAGTTCTTC
TRBJ2-6 TRBV25-1 - few CATARAGGSGANVLTF TGTGCCACCGCCCGAGCAGGAGGCTCTGGGGCCAACGTCCTGACTTTC
TRBJ1-1 TRBV5-6 - - CASSFGGGGVYTEAFF TGTGCCAGCAGCTTTGGCGGAGGAGGGGTCTACACTGAAGCTTTCTTT
TRBJ1-1 TRBV27 - once CASRQGNTEAFF TGTGCCAGCAGACAGGGGAACACTGAAGCTTTCTTT
TRBJ2-3 TRBV5-1 TRBD2 - CASSSTSGRGTDTQYF TGCGCCAGCAGCTCGACTAGCGGCCGGGGGACAGATACGCAGTATTTT
TRBJ2-7 TRBV27 TRBD1 - CASSYGAGTGSYEQYF TGTGCCAGCAGTTATGGGGCCGGGACAGGGTCCTACGAGCAGTACTTC
TRBJ2-1 TRBV10-3 TRBD2 - CAIRRSGRGNEQFF TGTGCCATCAGGCGGAGCGGGAGGGGGAATGAGCAGTTCTTC
TRBJ2-7 TRBV7-9 TRBD2 - CASSRTSGRVEQYF TGTGCCAGCAGTCGGACTAGCGGGAGGGTTGAGCAGTACTTC
TRBJ1-1 TRBV6-1 - - CASTPPATRRTEAFF TGTGCCAGCACCCCGCCGGCCACGAGGAGGACTGAAGCTTTCTTT
TRBJ2-1 TRBV6-1 TRBD2 - CASSELAGGYNEQFF TGTGCCAGCAGTGAACTAGCGGGAGGGTACAATGAGCAGTTCTTC
TRBJ2-1 TRBV12-5 TRBD2 once CASGPPLRTSGKEDEQFF TGTGCTAGTGGTCCCCCCCTGCGGACTAGCGGGAAGGAAGATGAGCAGTTCTTC
TRBJ2-3 TRBV5-6 - - CASSLLPDTQYF TGTGCCAGCAGCTTGCTCCCAGATACGCAGTATTTT
TRBJ2-1 TRBV6-1 TRBD1 - CASGGQGAYNEQFF TGTGCCAGCGGGGGACAGGGGGCCTACAATGAGCAGTTCTTC